The present entry profiles one T cell receptor (beta chain) with its context. It was with 60 Vbeta and 13 Jbeta primers that the PCR ran. The method was immunoSEQ multiplex PCR; TCRdb's version includes in-frame clones alone and lacks a portion of them. This sample carries under 130,000 clones, over 70% of them seen once, and the ten largest clones take about 6%. CDR3 length: 13 residues. The ends lost 3 bases at V and 5 bases at J; junction bases unmatched: 4. The germline CDR1 and CDR2 sequences are GTSNPN and SVGIG (reference sequence). This specimen comes from a study of cytomegalovirus exposure and HLA in healthy donors. At collection, donors were nominally healthy, but unrecorded immune exposures were probable.

This TCR came from a male donor in good health and CMV-seronegative. Sequenced: PBMCs. This chain joins TRBV30 and TRBJ2-4; 7 bases agree with TRBD1. The CDR3 here is CAWSPDRENIQYF. Written as DNA, the CDR3 is TGTGCCTGGAGCCCCGACAGGGAAAACATTCAGTACTTC.